This T cell receptor beta chain was sequenced in a study of blood T cell repertoires in COVID-19. Profiled with immunoSEQ multiplex PCR; TCRdb holds only in-frame clones, not every one. The table lists approximately 90,000 clones, around four fifths of them singletons, with roughly 10% in the top ten. CDR3 length: 14 residues. V dropped 5 bases and J dropped 4 bases, with 15 bases sitting between them. Germline-derived CDR1 and CDR2 are SGHTA and FQGTGA. The clonotype comes from a man aged 65 to 79 with acute or convalescent COVID-19. The J gene is TRBJ2-7, the V gene TRBV7-3; D is perhaps TRBD1 (5 bases). The specimen sequenced was peripheral blood. The CDR3 DNA sequence: TGTGCCAGCAGCCAGGCCCGACAGTCGTACGAGCAGTACTTC. As protein: CASSQARQSYEQYF.